What follows are 27 T cell receptor beta chains derived from one specimen sequenced in a study of T cell responses to AZD1222 COVID-19 vaccine. TCRdb keeps only in-frame clones here, not all; method: immunoSEQ multiplex PCR. The sample shows approximately 98,000 clones, roughly 90% of them seen only once. This specimen was peripheral blood, taken on day 0 of MenACWY control vaccination. The receptors come from an adult in good health.

Turning to this clone: This CDR3 is also generated by other DNA sequences in the sample. The chain uses TRBV30 and TRBJ1-1; D not resolved. Trimming pared 0 bases from V and 1 base from J, leaving 6 bases between. Germline values: CDR1 GTSNPN, CDR2 SVGIG (reference sequence). The CDR3 runs 13 residues. The CDR3 sequence is CAWSVRGNTEAFF. The CDR3 DNA follows: TGTGCCTGGAGTGTACGAGGGAACACTGAAGCTTTCTTT.

The chain employs TRBV7-9 and TRBJ2-2; possibly TRBD1 or TRBD2 for D (5 bases each). The CDR3 runs 16 residues. V was pared by 5 bases and J by 5 bases, with 18 bases between. CDR1 SEHNR and CDR2 FQNEAQ come from the germline V gene (reference sequence). The CDR3 loop is CASSLLQSWGTGELFF. In DNA, the CDR3 is TGTGCCAGCAGCCTCCTACAGTCCTGGGGGACCGGGGAGCTGTTTTTT.

This clone was seen only once. This chain connects TRBV27 to TRBJ2-3, with 10 bases identical to TRBD1. Germline V lookup: CDR1 MNHEY, CDR2 SMNVEV (reference sequence). CDR3 length equals 17 residues. V lost 4 bases to trimming and J lost 4 bases; unmatched junction nucleotides: 11. The CDR3 reads CASSSMHSDRGADTQYF. For the CDR3, the DNA is TGTGCCAGCAGTTCCATGCACTCGGACAGGGGGGCAGATACGCAGTATTTT.

This clone showed up just a few times. The CDR3 DNA is TGTGCCAGCAGCCGGGACGGCTCCTACGAGCAGTACTTC. As protein: CASSRDGSYEQYF. The J gene is TRBJ2-7, the V gene TRBV7-3; D may match TRBD1 or TRBD2 (5 bases each). This CDR3 has 13 residues. V lost 5 bases, J lost 0 bases, and 8 bases lay in between. Germline V CDR1 and CDR2: SGHTA, FQGTGA.

The V gene is TRBV9, the J gene TRBJ2-7; TRBD2 agrees at 10 bases. CDR1 is SGDLS, CDR2 YYNGEE, per germline. V gave up 7 bases and J gave up 3 bases; unmatched junction bases: 4. The CDR3 sequence is 13 residues long. The CDR3 spells CASGVAGGYEQYF. The CDR3 nucleotides read TGTGCCAGCGGGGTAGCGGGGGGCTACGAGCAGTACTTC.

This chain joins TRBV6-5 and TRBJ1-2, with D perhaps TRBD1 (6 bases). This CDR3 spans 14 amino acids. The V end lost 4 bases, the J end lost 3 bases, and 12 bases lay between the germline ends. The germline V gene has CDR1 MNHEY and CDR2 SVGAGI. The CDR3, as DNA: TGTGCCAGCAGTTCGGTAGGGGGTTACTATGGCTACACCTTC. Residues: CASSSVGGYYGYTF.

The chain links TRBV7-9 to TRBJ1-5; D not resolved. Trimming took off 2 bases at V and 7 bases at J, with 6 bases between the two ends. This CDR3 is built from 12 residues. Germline lookup yields CDR1 SEHNR and CDR2 FQNEAQ (reference sequence). The CDR3 loop is CASSLLEQPQHF. DNA of the CDR3: TGTGCCAGCAGCTTATTGGAACAGCCCCAGCATTTT.

A single count supports this clone. This chain connects TRBV9 to TRBJ1-1; 9 bases are a match to TRBD1. This CDR3 is built from 13 residues. Germline CDR1 SGDLS, CDR2 YYNGEE. With 4 bases clipped from V and 10 bases from J, the junction kept 8 bases outside the gene matches. CDR3 in amino acids: CASSPTGTGIAFF. As DNA, the CDR3 is TGTGCCAGCAGCCCAACGGGGACAGGGATAGCTTTCTTT.

Relative to its sample, this clone is medium-sized. This chain joins TRBV4-3 and TRBJ1-1, with 7 positions matching TRBD1. Germline V gene sequence: CDR1 LGHNA, CDR2 YSLEER. The CDR3 has 18 residues. J gave up 0 bases and V 0 bases, and 10 bases lay outside the gene matches. CDR3 bases: TGCGCCAGCAGCCAAGATAGAGGACAGGACCCGCTGAACACTGAAGCTTTCTTT. It codes for CASSQDRGQDPLNTEAFF.

The genes are TRBV5-1 and TRBJ2-2; TRBD1 or TRBD2 may be the D gene (5 bases each). This CDR3 contains 15 residues. CDR1 and CDR2 (germline): SGHRS, YFSETQ. The V gene lost 4 bases and the J gene lost 7 bases, with 17 bases spanning the gap. The CDR3 reads CASSVGPLGNGELFF. The DNA for the CDR3 is TGCGCCAGCAGCGTGGGACCCCTGGGGAACGGGGAGCTGTTTTTT.

The chain carries TRBV6-5 and TRBJ1-5; D is unresolved. The CDR3 consists of 14 residues. Germline CDR1 MNHEY, CDR2 SVGAGI. Trimming removed 6 bases at V and 5 bases at J, with 14 bases between. CDR3 residues: CASSYARGHQPQHF. CDR3 in DNA: TGTGCCAGCAGCTACGCGCGGGGTCATCAGCCCCAGCATTTT.

The V and J genes are TRBV7-6 and TRBJ1-4; perhaps TRBD1 as D (5 bases). With 9 bases removed from V and 7 bases from J, the gap between germline ends came to 18 bases. Germline CDR1 is SGHVS and CDR2 is FNYEAQ. This CDR3 spans 14 amino acids. DNA for the CDR3: TGTGCCAGGTGGGGGGGGTTGCAGGGTGAAAAACTGTTTTTT. Its translation: CARWGGLQGEKLFF.

The chain couples TRBV5-1 to TRBJ2-1; TRBD2 aligns across 8 bases. V shed 4 bases and J 9 bases; nucleotides not matched to a gene: 12. The CDR3 contains 15 residues. Germline values: CDR1 SGHRS, CDR2 YFSETQ. The CDR3 spells CASSPSPGGLVEQFF. CDR3 in DNA: TGCGCCAGCAGCCCCAGTCCGGGGGGGCTTGTTGAGCAGTTCTTC. Full variable domain (rest looked up from reference TRBV5-1 and TRBJ2-1): KAGVTQTPRYLIKTRGQQVTLSCSPISGHRSVSWYQQTPGQGLQFLFEYFSETQRNKGNFPGRFSGRQFSNSRSEMNVSTLELGDSALYLCASSPSPGGLVEQFFGPGTRLTVL.

The chain carries TRBV19 and TRBJ2-2; 11 positions match TRBD1. V dropped 3 bases and J dropped 7; count of bases not matched to a gene: 7. The CDR3 length is 16 residues. Germline values: CDR1 LNHDA, CDR2 SQIVND (reference sequence). For the CDR3, the DNA is TGTGCCAGTAGTATTGAAGGACAGGGGGCGGGCGGGGAGCTGTTTTTT. Encoded protein: CASSIEGQGAGGELFF.

CDR3 region: CASRPVRDSLEREAFF. The CDR3 DNA reads TGTGCCAGCCGCCCCGTAAGAGACAGTCTGGAACGTGAAGCTTTCTTT. V and J are TRBV2 and TRBJ1-1, with TRBD1 as a possible D gene (5 bases). V was pared by 8 bases and J by 7 bases, with 26 bases between. CDR1 is SNHLY and CDR2 is FYNNEI in the germline V gene. The CDR3 is 16 amino acids.

About this clone: Other DNA sequences from this sample encode an identical CDR3 as well. This chain links TRBV5-4 with TRBJ2-7; TRBD1 might be the D (5 bases). CDR3 size: 14 residues. V shed 2 bases and J shed 0 bases, with 9 bases lying between them. Germline CDR1 reads SGHNT; CDR2 reads YYREEE (reference sequence). CDR3 nucleotide sequence: TGTGCCAGCAGCTTCCAGGGTAGCTCCTACGAGCAGTACTTC. Translation gives CASSFQGSSYEQYF.

The chain combines TRBV4-1 with TRBJ1-1; D remains unclear. The germline V gene has CDR1 MGHRA and CDR2 YSYEKL. Trimming took 1 base from V and 1 from J, leaving 7 bases between them. The CDR3 is 14 amino acids. The CDR3 is CASSQGTENTEAFF. CDR3 sequence (DNA): TGCGCCAGCAGCCAAGGGACCGAGAACACTGAAGCTTTCTTT.

The chain carries TRBV5-4 and TRBJ2-2, with 8 bases identical to TRBD1. The CDR3 is made up of 16 amino acids. The junction had 3 bases not matched to a gene; V was cut back by 2 bases and J by 0 bases. Germline V gene data show CDR1 as SGHNT and CDR2 as YYREEE (reference sequence). CDR3 DNA sequence: TGTGCCAGCAGCTTAAACAGGGGGTCGAACACCGGGGAGCTGTTTTTT. It yields the protein CASSLNRGSNTGELFF.

The chain links TRBV5-1 to TRBJ2-3, with D possibly matching TRBD2 (5 bases). Germline V gene lookup returns CDR1 SGHRS and CDR2 YFSETQ. This CDR3 comprises 14 residues. Trimming shortened V by 4 bases and J by 4 bases, and 13 bases separated the two germline ends. This chain's CDR3 is CASSEDSGSDTQYF. CDR3 coding DNA: TGCGCCAGCAGCGAGGACTCTGGGTCAGATACGCAGTATTTT.

The table lists this clone with a count of one. This sequence joins TRBV5-4 and TRBJ1-1; 7 bases are shared with TRBD1. This CDR3 is built from 15 residues. In germline, CDR1 is SGHNT, CDR2 YYREEE (reference sequence). V gave up 4 bases and J gave up 1 base; unmatched junction bases: 7. The CDR3 reads CASSAAGTANTEAFF. The DNA for the CDR3 is TGTGCCAGCAGCGCCGCCGGGACAGCGAACACTGAAGCTTTCTTT.

This clone showed up just once. J is TRBJ1-1 and V is TRBV3-1 (or the pseudogene TRBV3-2); 7 bases fit TRBD1. The CDR3 contains 15 residues. In germline, CDR1 is LGHDT, CDR2 YNNKEL (reference sequence). J gave up 1 base and V 3 bases, and 5 bases lay outside the gene matches. The CDR3 spells CASSHLDRANTEAFF. In DNA form, the CDR3 reads TGTGCCAGCAGCCATTTAGACAGGGCGAACACTGAAGCTTTCTTT.

The chain has TRBV5-1 and TRBJ1-1; a possible D gene is TRBD1 (5 bases). Deletions cut 2 bases from V and 7 bases from J, with 9 bases between. The germline gives CDR1 SGHRS, CDR2 YFSETQ. The CDR3 loop spans 12 amino acids. The CDR3 nucleotides read TGCGCCAGCAGCTTCGGGACGGATGAAGCTTTCTTT. Translating it yields CASSFGTDEAFF.

The chain uses TRBV11-2 and TRBJ1-4, with 9 bases matching TRBD1. V gave up 5 bases and J gave up 8 bases; unmatched junction bases: 9. CDR3 length equals 15 residues. In germline, CDR1 is SGHAT, CDR2 FQNNGV. CDR3 sequence reads: CASSQGTGRAEKLFF. For the CDR3, the DNA is TGTGCCAGCAGCCAAGGGACAGGGCGGGCGGAAAAACTGTTTTTT.

This sequence joins TRBV2 and TRBJ1-1; D is perhaps TRBD1 (5 bases). Germline loops: CDR1 SNHLY, CDR2 FYNNEI. The germline V and J ends were trimmed by 3 bases and 10 bases, with 12 bases remaining between them. This CDR3 region has 12 residues. The CDR3 loop reads CASSEDTRGAFF. CDR3 sequence (DNA): TGTGCCAGCAGTGAGGACACCCGGGGAGCTTTCTTT.

This clone has a handful of counts. The chain carries TRBV9 and TRBJ1-1, with 7 bases lining up with TRBD1. Germline V CDR1 and CDR2: SGDLS, YYNGEE. Trimming took 4 bases from V and 8 from J; bases not matched to a gene: 8. This CDR3 has 13 residues. The CDR3 DNA reads as TGTGCCAGCAGCCGCGGGGCAGGGGGGGAAGCTTTCTTT. The encoded protein is CASSRGAGGEAFF.

The genes are TRBV10-3 and TRBJ2-7, with no clear D. Germline V gives CDR1 ENHRY, CDR2 SYGVKD. Trimming left V 0 bases short and J 2 bases short, with 8 bases between. The CDR3 is 14 amino acids. The CDR3 coding sequence is TGTGCCATCAGTGAGTCTGGGGTCCCCTACGAGCAGTACTTC. Translated: CAISESGVPYEQYF.

The chain is built from TRBV5-1 and TRBJ1-4; D possibly corresponds to TRBD1 (5 bases). There are 16 residues in the CDR3. Per the germline V gene, CDR1 is SGHRS and CDR2 is YFSETQ. Trimming removed 5 bases at V and 2 bases at J, with 16 bases between. The CDR3 DNA is TGCGCCAGCAGGGTGACAACCGGGGGGACTAATGAAAAACTGTTTTTT. As protein: CASRVTTGGTNEKLFF.